This T cell receptor beta chain emerged from a study of cytomegalovirus exposure and HLA in healthy donors. The V gene's germline CDR1 is MNHNY and CDR2 SVGAGI (reference sequence). The ends were cut back, 7 bases at V and 4 bases at J, with 16 bases in the middle. This CDR3 spans 14 amino acids. Primers included in the PCR were 60 Vbeta and 13 Jbeta primers. Assay used: immunoSEQ multiplex PCR; TCRdb lists only in-frame clones, some missing. The table records about 180,000 clones, more than 75% of them present only once. The study's findings and limits: Some V segments (TRBV6-2 and TRBV6-3 among them) were excluded as indistinguishable. Later examination showed HLA-associated TCR beta chains had greater clonal expansion than equally common others.

Concerning this clone itself: Its antigen is undetermined.

The specimen was PBMCs. V is TRBV6-6 and J is TRBJ1-1; D ambiguous. This TCR came from a young woman in good health and CMV-seropositive. DNA of the CDR3: TGTGCCAGCACAGGAGAGGGCCGGGGCACTGAAGCTTTCTTT. Translation gives CASTGEGRGTEAFF.